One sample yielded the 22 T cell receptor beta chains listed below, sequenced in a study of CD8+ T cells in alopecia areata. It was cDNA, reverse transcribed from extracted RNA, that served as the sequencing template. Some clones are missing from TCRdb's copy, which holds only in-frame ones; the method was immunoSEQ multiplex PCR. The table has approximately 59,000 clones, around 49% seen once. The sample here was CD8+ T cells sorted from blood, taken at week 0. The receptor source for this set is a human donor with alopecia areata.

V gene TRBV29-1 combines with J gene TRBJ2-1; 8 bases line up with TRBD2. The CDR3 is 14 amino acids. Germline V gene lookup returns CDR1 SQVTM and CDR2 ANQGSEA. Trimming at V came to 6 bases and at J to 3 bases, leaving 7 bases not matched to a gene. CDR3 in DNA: TGCAGCGTCCCGAGGACTAGCATCTACAATGAGCAGTTCTTC. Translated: CSVPRTSIYNEQFF.

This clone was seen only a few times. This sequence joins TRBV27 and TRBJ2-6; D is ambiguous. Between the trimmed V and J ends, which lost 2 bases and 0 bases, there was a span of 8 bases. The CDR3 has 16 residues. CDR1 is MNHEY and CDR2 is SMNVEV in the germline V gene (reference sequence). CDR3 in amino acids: CASSLIGFSGANVLTF. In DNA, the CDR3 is TGTGCCAGCAGTTTAATTGGGTTCTCTGGGGCCAACGTCCTGACTTTC. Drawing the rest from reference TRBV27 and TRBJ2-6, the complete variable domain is EAQVTQNPRYLITVTGKKLTVTCSQNMNHEYMSWYRQDPGLGLRQIYYSMNVEVTDKGDVPEGYKVSRKEKRNFPLILESPSPNQTSLYFCASSLIGFSGANVLTFGAGSRLTVL.

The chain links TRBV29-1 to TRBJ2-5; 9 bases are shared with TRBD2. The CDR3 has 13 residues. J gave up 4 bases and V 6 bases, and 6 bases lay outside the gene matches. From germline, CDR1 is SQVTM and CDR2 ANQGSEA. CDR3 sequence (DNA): TGCAGCGTAATTAGCGGGAGTTCAGAGACCCAGTACTTC. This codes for CSVISGSSETQYF.

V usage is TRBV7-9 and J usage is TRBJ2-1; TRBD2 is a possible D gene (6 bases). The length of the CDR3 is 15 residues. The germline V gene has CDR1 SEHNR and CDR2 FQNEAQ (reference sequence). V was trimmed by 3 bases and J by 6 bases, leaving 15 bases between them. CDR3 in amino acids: CASSFKGGGGNEQFF. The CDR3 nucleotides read TGTGCCAGCAGCTTTAAGGGAGGTGGGGGCAATGAGCAGTTCTTC.

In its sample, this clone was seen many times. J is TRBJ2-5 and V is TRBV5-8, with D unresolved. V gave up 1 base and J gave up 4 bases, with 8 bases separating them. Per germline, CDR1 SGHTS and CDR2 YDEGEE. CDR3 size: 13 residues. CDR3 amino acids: CASSLWGGETQYF. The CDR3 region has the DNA TGTGCCAGCAGCTTGTGGGGTGGAGAGACCCAGTACTTC. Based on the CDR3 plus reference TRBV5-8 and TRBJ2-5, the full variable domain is EAGVTQSPTHLIKTRGQQATLRCSPISGHTSVYWYQQALGLGLQFLLWYDEGEERNRGNFPPRFSGRQFPNYSSELNVNALELEDSALYLCASSLWGGETQYFGPGTRLLVL.

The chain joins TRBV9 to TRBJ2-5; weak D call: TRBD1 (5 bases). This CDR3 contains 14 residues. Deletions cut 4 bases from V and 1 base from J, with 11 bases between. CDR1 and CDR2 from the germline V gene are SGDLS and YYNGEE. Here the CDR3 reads CASSLTDSQETQYF. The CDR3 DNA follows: TGTGCCAGCAGCCTCACAGACAGCCAAGAGACCCAGTACTTC. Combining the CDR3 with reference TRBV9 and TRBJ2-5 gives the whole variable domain DSGVTQTPKHLITATGQRVTLRCSPRSGDLSVYWYQQSLDQGLQFLIQYYNGEERAKGNILERFSAQQFPDLHSELNLSSLELGDSALYFCASSLTDSQETQYFGPGTRLLVL.

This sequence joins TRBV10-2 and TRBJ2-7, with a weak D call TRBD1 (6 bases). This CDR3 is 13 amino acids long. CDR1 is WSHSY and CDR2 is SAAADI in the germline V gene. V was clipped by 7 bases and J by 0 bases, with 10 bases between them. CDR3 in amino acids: CASTSTGSYEQYF. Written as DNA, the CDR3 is TGCGCCAGCACTTCGACAGGCTCCTACGAGCAGTACTTC.

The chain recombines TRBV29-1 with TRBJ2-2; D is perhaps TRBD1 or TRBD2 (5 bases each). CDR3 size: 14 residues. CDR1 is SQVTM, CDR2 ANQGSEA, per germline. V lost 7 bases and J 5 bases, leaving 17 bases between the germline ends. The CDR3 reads CSGIPGAETGELFF. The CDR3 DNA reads TGCAGCGGCATACCCGGGGCCGAGACCGGGGAGCTGTTTTTT.

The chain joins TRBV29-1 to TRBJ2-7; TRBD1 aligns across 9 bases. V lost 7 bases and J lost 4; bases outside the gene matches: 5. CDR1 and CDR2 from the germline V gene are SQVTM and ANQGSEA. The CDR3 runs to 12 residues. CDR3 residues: CSARDRVYEQYF. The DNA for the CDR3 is TGCAGCGCCCGGGACAGGGTTTACGAGCAGTACTTC.

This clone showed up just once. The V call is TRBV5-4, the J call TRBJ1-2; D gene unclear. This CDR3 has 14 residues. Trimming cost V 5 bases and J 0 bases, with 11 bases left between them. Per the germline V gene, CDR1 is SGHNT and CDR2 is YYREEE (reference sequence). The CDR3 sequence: CASRSTPANYGYTF. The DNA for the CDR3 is TGTGCCAGCAGATCGACACCAGCTAACTATGGCTACACCTTC.

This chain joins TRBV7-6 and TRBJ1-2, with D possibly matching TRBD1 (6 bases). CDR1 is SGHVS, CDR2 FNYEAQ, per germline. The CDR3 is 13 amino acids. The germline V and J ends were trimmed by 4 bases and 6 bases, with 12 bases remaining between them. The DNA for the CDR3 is TGTGCCAGCAGCTCATCCGGGACAAATGGCTACACCTTC. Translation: CASSSSGTNGYTF.

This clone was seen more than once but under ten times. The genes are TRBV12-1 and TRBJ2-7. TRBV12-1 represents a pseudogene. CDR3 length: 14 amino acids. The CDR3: CASSLRTLSYEQYF. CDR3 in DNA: TGTGCCAGCAGCCTCCGGACCCTCTCCTACGAGCAGTACTTC.

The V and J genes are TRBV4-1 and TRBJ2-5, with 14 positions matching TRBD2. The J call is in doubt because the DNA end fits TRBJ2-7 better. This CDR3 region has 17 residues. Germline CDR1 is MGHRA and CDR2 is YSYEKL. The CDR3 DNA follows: TGCGCCAGCAGCCGAACCGGGACTAGCGGGAGTTTCTACGAGCAGTACTTC. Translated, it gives CASSRTGTSGSFYEQYF.

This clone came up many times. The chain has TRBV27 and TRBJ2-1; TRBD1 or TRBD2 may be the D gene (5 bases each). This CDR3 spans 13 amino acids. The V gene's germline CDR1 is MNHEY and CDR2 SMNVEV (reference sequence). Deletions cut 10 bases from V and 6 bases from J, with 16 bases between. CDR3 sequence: CATRRRGGNEQFF. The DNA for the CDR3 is TGTGCCACAAGACGCCGGGGCGGCAATGAGCAGTTCTTC.

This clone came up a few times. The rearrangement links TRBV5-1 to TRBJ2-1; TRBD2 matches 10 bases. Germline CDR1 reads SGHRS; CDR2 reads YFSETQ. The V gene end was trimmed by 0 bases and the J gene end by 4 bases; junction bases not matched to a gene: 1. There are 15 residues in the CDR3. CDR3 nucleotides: TGCGCCAGCAGCTTGGTTAGCGGGGGGTACAATGAGCAGTTCTTC. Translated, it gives CASSLVSGGYNEQFF.

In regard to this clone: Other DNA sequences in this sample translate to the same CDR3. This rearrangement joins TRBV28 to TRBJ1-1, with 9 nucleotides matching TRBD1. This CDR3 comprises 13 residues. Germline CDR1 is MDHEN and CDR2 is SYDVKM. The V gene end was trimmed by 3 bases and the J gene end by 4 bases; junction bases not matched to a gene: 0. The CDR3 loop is CASSLTGGTEAFF. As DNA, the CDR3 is TGTGCCAGCAGTTTGACAGGGGGCACTGAAGCTTTCTTT.

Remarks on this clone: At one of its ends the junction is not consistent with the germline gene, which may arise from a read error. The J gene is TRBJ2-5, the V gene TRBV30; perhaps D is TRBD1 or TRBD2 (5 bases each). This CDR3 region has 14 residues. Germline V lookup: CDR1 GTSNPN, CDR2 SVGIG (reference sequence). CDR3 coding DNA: TGTGCCTTTCACGGGACGTCTTACCAAGGGACCCAGTACTTC. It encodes CAFHGTSYQGTQYF.

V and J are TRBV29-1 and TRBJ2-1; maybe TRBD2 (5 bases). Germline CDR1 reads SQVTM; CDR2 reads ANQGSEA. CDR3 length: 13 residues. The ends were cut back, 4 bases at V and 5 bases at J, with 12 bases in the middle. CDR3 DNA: TGCAGCGTTGCGGCTAGCACACACAATGAGCAGTTCTTC. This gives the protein CSVAASTHNEQFF.

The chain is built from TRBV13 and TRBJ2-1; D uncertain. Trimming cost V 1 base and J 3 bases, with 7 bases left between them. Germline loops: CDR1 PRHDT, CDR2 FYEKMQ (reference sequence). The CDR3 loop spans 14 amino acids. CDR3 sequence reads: CASSLVLSYNEQFF. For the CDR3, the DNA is TGTGCCAGCAGCTTAGTTCTCAGCTACAATGAGCAGTTCTTC.

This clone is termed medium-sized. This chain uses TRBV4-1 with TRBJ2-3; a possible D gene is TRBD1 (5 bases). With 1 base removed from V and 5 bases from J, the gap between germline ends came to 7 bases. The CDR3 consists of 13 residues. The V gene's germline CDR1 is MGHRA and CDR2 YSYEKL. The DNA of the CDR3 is TGCGCCAGCAGCCAAGGACAGAGAGATACGCAGTATTTT. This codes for CASSQGQRDTQYF.

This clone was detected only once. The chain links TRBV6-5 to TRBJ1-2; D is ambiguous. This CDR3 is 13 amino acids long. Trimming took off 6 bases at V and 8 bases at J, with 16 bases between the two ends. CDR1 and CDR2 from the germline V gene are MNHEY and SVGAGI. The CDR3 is CASSPGGYEGYTF. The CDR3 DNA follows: TGTGCCAGCAGCCCCGGCGGATATGAGGGCTACACCTTC.

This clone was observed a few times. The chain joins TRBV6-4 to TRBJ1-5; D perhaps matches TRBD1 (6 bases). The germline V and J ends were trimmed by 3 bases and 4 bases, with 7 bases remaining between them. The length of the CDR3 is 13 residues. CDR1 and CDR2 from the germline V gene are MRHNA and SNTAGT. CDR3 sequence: CASSEGANQPQHF. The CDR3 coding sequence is TGTGCCAGCAGTGAGGGGGCGAATCAGCCCCAGCATTTT.